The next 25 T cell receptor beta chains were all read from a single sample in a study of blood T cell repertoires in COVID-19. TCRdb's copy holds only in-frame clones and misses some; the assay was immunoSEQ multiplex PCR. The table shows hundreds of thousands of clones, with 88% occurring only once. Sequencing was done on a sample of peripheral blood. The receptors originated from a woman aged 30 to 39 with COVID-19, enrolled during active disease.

The CDR3 coding sequence is TGTGCCACCAGTAAAGGGACAGATTATGGCTACACCTTC. It yields the protein CATSKGTDYGYTF. V and J are TRBV15 and TRBJ1-2; 7 bases fit TRBD1. The CDR3 spans 13 residues. After removal of 6 bases from V and 5 bases from J, the junction contained 6 bases not matched to a gene. Germline V gene lookup returns CDR1 LNHNV and CDR2 YYDKDF (reference sequence).

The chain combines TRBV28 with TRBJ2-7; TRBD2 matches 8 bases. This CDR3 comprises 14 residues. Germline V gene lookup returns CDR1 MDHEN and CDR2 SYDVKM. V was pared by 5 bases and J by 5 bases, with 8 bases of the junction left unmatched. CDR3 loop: CASSRGGPGDEQYF. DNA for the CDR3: TGTGCCAGCAGTCGCGGGGGGCCTGGAGACGAGCAGTACTTC.

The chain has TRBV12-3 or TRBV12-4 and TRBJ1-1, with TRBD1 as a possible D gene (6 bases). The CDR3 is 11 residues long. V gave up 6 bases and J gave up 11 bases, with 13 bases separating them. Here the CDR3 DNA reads TGTGCCAGCAGCCCGGACAGACGTGCTTTCTTT. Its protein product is CASSPDRRAFF.

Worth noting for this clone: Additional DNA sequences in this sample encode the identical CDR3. Written as DNA, the CDR3 is TGTGCCAGTAGCATACAGGGGGCTAATGAAAAACTGTTTTTT. The encoded protein is CASSIQGANEKLFF. V gene TRBV19 combines with J gene TRBJ1-4, with 8 bases that match TRBD1. V shed 6 bases, J shed 3 bases, and the junction held 3 bases outside the gene matches. CDR1 and CDR2 (germline): LNHDA, SQIVND (reference sequence). The CDR3 has 14 amino acids. The full variable domain, completed using reference TRBV19 and TRBJ1-4, is DGGITQSPKYLFRKEGQNVTLSCEQNLNHDAMYWYRQDPGQGLRLIYYSQIVNDFQKGDIAEGYSVSREKKESFPLTVTSAQKNPTAFYLCASSIQGANEKLFFGSGTQLSVL.

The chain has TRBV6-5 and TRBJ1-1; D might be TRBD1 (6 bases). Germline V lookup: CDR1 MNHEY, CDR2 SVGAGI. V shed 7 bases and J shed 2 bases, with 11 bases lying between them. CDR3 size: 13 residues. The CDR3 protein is CASTRTVNTEAFF. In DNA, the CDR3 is TGTGCCAGCACGCGGACAGTAAACACTGAAGCTTTCTTT.

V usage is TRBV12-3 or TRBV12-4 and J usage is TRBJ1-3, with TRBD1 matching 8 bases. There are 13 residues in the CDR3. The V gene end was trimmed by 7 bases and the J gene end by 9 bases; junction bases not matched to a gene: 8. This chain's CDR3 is CASTGTGGATIYF. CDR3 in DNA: TGTGCCAGCACCGGCACAGGGGGTGCCACCATATATTTT.

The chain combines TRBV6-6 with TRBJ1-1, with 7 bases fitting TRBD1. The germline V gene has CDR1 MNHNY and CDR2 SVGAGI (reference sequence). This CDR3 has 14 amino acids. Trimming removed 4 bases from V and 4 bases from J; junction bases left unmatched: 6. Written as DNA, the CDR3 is TGTGCCAGCAGTTTGCGACAGGGAACCACTGAAGCTTTCTTT. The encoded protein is CASSLRQGTTEAFF.

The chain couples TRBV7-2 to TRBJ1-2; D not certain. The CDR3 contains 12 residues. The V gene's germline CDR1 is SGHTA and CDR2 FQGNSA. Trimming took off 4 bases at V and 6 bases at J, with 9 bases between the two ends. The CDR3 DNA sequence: TGTGCCAGCAGCTCAGGTACGGATGGCTACACCTTC. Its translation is CASSSGTDGYTF.

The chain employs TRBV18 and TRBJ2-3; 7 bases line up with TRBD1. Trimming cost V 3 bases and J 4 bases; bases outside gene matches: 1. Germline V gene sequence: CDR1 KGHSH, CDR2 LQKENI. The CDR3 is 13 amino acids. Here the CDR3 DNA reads TGTGCCAGCTCACCCCAGGGGGCAGATACGCAGTATTTT. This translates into CASSPQGADTQYF.

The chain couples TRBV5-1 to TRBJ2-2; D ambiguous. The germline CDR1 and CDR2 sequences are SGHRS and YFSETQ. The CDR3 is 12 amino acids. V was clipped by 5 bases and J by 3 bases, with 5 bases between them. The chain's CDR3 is CASSIDTGELFF. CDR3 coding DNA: TGCGCCAGCAGTATCGACACCGGGGAGCTGTTTTTT. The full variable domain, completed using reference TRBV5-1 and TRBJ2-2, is KAGVTQTPRYLIKTRGQQVTLSCSPISGHRSVSWYQQTPGQGLQFLFEYFSETQRNKGNFPGRFSGRQFSNSRSEMNVSTLELGDSALYLCASSIDTGELFFGEGSRLTVL.

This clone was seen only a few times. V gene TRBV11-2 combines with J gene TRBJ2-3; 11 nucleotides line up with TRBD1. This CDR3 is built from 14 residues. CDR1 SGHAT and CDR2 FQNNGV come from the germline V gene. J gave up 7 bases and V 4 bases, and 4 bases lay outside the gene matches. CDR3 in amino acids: CASSWTGGENTQYF. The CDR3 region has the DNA TGTGCCAGCAGCTGGACAGGGGGCGAGAATACGCAGTATTTT.

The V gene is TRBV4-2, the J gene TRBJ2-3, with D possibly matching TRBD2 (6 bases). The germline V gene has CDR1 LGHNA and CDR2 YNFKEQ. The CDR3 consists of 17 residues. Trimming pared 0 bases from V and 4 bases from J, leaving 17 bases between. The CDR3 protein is CASSQDRWQGGSDTQYF. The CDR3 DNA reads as TGTGCCAGCAGCCAAGATAGATGGCAGGGAGGTTCAGATACGCAGTATTTT.

The CDR3 bases are TGTGCCACCAGTGTCGCGGGAGATGTGGAGACCCAGTACTTC. It is translated as CATSVAGDVETQYF. The chain joins TRBV24-1 to TRBJ2-5; 7 bases align to TRBD2. V lost 5 bases, J lost 5 bases, and 7 bases stayed unmatched. Germline V lookup: CDR1 KGHDR, CDR2 SFDVKD. The CDR3 extends over 14 amino acids.

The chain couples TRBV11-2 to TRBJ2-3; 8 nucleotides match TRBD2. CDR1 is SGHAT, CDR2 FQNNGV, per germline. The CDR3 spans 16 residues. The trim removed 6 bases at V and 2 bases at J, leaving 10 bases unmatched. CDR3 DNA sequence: TGTGCCAGCAGAGAGACTAGCGCAACCCTCACAGATACGCAGTATTTT. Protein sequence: CASRETSATLTDTQYF.

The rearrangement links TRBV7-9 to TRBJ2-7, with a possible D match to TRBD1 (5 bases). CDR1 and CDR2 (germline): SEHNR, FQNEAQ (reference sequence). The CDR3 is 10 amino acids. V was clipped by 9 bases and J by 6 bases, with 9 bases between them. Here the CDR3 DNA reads TGTGCCAGAGGGGTGTGCGAGCAGTACGTC. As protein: CARGVCEQYV.

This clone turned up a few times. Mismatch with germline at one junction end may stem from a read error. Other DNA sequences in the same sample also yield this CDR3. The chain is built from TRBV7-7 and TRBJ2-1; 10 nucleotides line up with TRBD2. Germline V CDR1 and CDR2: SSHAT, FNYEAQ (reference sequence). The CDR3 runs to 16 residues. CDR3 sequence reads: CASSLRTSGLYNEQFF. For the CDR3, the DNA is TGTGCTAGCAGCTTACGGACTAGCGGACTTTACAATGAGCAGTTCTTC.

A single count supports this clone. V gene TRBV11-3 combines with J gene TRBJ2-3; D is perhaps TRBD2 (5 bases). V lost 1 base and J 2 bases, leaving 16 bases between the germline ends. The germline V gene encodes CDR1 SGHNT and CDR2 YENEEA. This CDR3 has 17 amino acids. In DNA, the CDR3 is TGTGCCAGCAGCTTAGGGTTCAGAGGGCGGCCCACAGATACGCAGTATTTT. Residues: CASSLGFRGRPTDTQYF.

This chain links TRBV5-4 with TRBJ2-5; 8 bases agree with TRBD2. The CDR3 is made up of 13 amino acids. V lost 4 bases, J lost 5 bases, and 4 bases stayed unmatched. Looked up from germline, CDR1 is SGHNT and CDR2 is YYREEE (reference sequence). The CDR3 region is CASSAGGAETQYF. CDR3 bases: TGTGCCAGCAGCGCGGGGGGCGCGGAGACCCAGTACTTC.

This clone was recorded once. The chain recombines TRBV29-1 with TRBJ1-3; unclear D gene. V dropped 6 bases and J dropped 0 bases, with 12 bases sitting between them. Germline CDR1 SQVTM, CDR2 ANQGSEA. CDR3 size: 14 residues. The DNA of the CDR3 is TGCAGCGTGGAACTGACAAGCTCTGGAAACACCATATATTTT. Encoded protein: CSVELTSSGNTIYF.

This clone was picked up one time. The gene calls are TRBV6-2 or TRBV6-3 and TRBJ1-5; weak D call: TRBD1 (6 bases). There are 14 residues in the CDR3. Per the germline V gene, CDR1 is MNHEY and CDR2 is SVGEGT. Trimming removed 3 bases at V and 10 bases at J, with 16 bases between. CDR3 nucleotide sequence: TGTGCCAGCAGTTATGGGGGCACAGGGCCTCCCCAGCATTTT. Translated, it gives CASSYGGTGPPQHF.

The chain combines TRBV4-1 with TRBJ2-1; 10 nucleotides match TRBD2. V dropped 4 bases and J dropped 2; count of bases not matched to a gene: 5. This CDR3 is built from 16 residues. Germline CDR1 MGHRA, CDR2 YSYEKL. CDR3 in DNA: TGCGCCAGCAGCCCCACCGGGACTAGCGCCTACAATGAGCAGTTCTTC. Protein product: CASSPTGTSAYNEQFF.

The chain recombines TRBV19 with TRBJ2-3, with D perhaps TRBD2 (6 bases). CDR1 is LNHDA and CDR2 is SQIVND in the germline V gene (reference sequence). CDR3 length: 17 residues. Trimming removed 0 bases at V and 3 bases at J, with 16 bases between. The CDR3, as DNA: TGTGCCAGTAGTATAGATCTGGAGACTAGATCGACAGATACGCAGTATTTT. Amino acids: CASSIDLETRSTDTQYF.

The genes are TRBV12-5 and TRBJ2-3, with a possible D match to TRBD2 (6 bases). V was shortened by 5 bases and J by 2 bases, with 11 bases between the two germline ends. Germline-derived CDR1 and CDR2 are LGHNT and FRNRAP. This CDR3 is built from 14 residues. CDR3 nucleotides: TGTGCTAGTGGTAATGCGGGGACCACAGATACGCAGTATTTT. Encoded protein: CASGNAGTTDTQYF. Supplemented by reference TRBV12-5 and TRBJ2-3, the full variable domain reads DARVTQTPRHKVTEMGQEVTMRCQPILGHNTVFWYRQTMMQGLELLAYFRNRAPLDDSGMPKDRFSAEMPDATLATLKIQPSEPRDSAVYFCASGNAGTTDTQYFGPGTRLTVL.

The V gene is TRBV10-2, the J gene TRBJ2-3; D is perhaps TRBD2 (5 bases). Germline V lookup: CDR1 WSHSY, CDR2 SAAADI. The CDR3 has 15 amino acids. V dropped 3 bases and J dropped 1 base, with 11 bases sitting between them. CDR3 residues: CASSELSGGTDTQYF. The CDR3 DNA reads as TGCGCCAGCAGTGAACTAAGCGGCGGCACAGATACGCAGTATTTT.

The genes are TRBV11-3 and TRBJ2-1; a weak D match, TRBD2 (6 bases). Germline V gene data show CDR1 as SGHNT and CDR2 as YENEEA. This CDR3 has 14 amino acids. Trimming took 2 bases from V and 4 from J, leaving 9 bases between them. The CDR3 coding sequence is TGTGCCAGCAGCTTACGCCGGGGGTACAATGAGCAGTTCTTC. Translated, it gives CASSLRRGYNEQFF.